The present T cell receptor beta chain was sequenced within a study of cytomegalovirus exposure and HLA in healthy donors. Between the trimmed V and J ends, which lost 4 bases and 5 bases, there was a span of 16 bases. CDR1 is SGHRS and CDR2 is YFSETQ in the germline V gene. The CDR3 is 15 amino acids. The study's findings and limits: TCR beta chain V- and J-gene trimming was linked, in a later analysis, to a missense variant in DCLRE1C. With further analysis later on, most CMV-associated TCR beta chains appeared HLA-restricted. Presence/absence analyses rested on an assumption that sequencing depth was roughly uniform across donors. Later work associated 16,951 TCR beta sequences with HLA alleles at 0.05 false discovery rate.

This clone was picked up a small number of times. Its antigen remains unknown. Both 60 Vbeta primers and 13 Jbeta primers went into the PCR. Using immunoSEQ multiplex PCR, the repertoire was profiled, and TCRdb retains in-frame clones only, with some absent. This sample carries 100,000 to 120,000 clones, about an eighth of them seen once, and the ten largest clones take about a sixth. Sequenced material: PBMCs. This chain joins TRBV5-1 and TRBJ2-1, with D possibly TRBD2 on 6 matching bases. The sequence came from a man in his forties in good health and CMV-seropositive. The CDR3 DNA reads TGCGCCAGCAGCCCGGATGGCGGAGGGGACAATGAGCAGTTCTTC. Amino acid sequence: CASSPDGGGDNEQFF.